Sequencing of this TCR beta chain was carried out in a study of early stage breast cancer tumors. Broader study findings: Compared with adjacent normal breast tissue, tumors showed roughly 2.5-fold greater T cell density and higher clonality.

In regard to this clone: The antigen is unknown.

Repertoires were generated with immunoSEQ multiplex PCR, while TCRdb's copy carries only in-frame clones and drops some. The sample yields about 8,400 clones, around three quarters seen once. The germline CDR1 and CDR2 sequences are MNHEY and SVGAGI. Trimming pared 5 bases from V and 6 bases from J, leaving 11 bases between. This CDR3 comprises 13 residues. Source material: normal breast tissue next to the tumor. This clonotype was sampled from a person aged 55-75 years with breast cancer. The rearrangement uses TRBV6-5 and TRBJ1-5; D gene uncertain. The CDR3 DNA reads TGTGCCAGCAGTCTAAATTCACGTCAGCCCCAGCATTTT. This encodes CASSLNSRQPQHF.